This TCR beta chain was identified in a study of monozygotic twins with cystic fibrosis. Study-level background: Library input was about 3 micrograms of fragmented DNA, with about 15 PCR cycles. Study results and caveats: Nucleotide-identical clonotype sharing was significantly higher within monozygotic CF twin pairs than between unrelated CF individuals. Median Simpson clonality of 0.0095 suggested naive T cells predominated. In this small cohort, shared CDR3 numbers showed no association with age, concordance or disease severity.

This clone was found a few times. Its cognate antigen is unknown. Sequenced by immunoSEQ multiplex PCR; TCRdb stores in-frame clones only, minus some. The table has about 30,000 clones, roughly 80% seen once. Source material: blood. This TCR was recovered from a girl between 2 and 10 years old with cystic fibrosis.

CDR3 bases: TGCACCAGCCCCGCCTGGAGGGCGGGAGCCCACGAGCAGTACTTC. As protein: CTSPAWRAGAHEQYF. V usage is TRBV1 and J usage is TRBJ2-7; the DNA was not compared with TRBD2, the D call given in the table. TRBV1 is an annotated pseudogene. This CDR3 spans 15 amino acids.